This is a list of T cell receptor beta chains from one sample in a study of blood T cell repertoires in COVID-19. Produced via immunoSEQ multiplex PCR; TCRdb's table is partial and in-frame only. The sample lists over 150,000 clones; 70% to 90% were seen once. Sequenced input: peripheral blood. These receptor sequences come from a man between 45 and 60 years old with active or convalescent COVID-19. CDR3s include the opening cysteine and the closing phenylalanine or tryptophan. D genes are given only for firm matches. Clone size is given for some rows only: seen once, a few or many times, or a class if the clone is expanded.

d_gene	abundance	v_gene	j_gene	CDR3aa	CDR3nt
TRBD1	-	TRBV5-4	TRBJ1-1	CASSQQGTGNTEAFF	TGTGCCAGCAGCCAACAGGGGACAGGGAACACTGAAGCTTTCTTT
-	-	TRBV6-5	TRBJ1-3	CASRPTYRAGNTIYF	TGTGCCAGCAGGCCAACGTACAGGGCTGGAAACACCATATATTTT
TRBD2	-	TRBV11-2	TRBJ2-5	CASSLEGAGGQETQYF	TGTGCCAGCAGCTTAGAAGGGGCGGGGGGACAAGAGACCCAGTACTTC
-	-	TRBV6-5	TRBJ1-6	CASSYEASSYNSPLHF	TGTGCCAGCAGTTACGAGGCTAGCTCCTATAATTCACCCCTCCACTTT
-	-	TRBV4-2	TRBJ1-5	CASSQGGGGQPQHF	TGTGCCAGCAGCCAAGGCGGGGGGGGTCAGCCCCAGCATTTT
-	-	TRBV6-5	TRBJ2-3	CASRGQLSTDTQYF	TGTGCCAGCAGAGGACAGCTGAGCACAGATACGCAGTATTTT
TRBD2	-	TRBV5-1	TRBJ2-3	CASSLMPSGGSSTDTQYF	TGCGCCAGCAGCTTGATGCCTAGCGGGGGGTCGAGCACAGATACGCAGTATTTT
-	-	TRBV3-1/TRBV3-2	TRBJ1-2	CASSHWEEGYTF	TGTGCCAGCAGCCACTGGGAGGAAGGCTACACCTTC
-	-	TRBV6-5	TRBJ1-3	CASRRGLGNTIYF	TGTGCCAGCAGGCGGGGTCTTGGAAACACCATATATTTT
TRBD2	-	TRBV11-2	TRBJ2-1	CASSPLAGHYNEQFF	TGTGCCAGCAGCCCCTTAGCGGGACATTACAATGAGCAGTTCTTC
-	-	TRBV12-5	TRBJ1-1	CASGPPDGIAFF	TGTGCTAGTGGCCCGCCCGACGGGATCGCTTTCTTT
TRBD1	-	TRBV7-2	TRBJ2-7	CASSLTGTGGSYEQYF	TGTGCCAGCAGCCTAACCGGGACAGGGGGATCCTACGAGCAGTACTTC
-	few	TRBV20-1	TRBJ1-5	CSASTSGQPQHF	TGCAGTGCTAGTACCTCGGGGCAGCCCCAGCATTTT
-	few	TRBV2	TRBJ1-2	CASSVGSQTSYGYTF	TGTGCCAGCAGTGTCGGCAGTCAGACTTCTTATGGCTACACCTTC
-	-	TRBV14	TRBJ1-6	CASSQVSRGSSYNSPLHF	TGTGCCAGCAGCCAAGTTTCCCGCGGGAGCTCCTATAATTCACCCCTCCACTTT
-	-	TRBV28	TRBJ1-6	CASSGPGRVDSPLHF	TGTGCCAGCAGCGGTCCAGGCAGGGTTGATTCACCCCTCCACTTT
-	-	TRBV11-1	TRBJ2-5	CASSYAGLNQETQYF	TGTGCCAGCAGCTACGCGGGACTGAACCAAGAGACCCAGTACTTC
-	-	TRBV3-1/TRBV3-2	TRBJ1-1	CASSQGYSGRDTEAFF	TGTGCCAGCAGCCAAGGGTATTCAGGCAGGGACACTGAAGCTTTCTTT
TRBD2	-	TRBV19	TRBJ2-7	CASSSGRDSYEQYF	TGTGCCAGTAGTAGCGGGAGGGATTCCTACGAGCAGTACTTC
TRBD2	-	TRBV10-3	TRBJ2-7	CATAPSGVTYEQYF	TGTGCCACAGCACCTAGCGGGGTAACCTACGAGCAGTACTTC
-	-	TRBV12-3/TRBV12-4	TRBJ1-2	CASTMTAYGYTF	TGTGCCAGCACCATGACAGCCTATGGCTACACCTTC
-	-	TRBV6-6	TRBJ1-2	CASSLRQSYGYTF	TGTGCCAGCAGTTTAAGACAGTCATATGGCTACACCTTC
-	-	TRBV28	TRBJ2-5	CASSKYTRRGTQYF	TGTGCCAGCAGTAAGTACACCCGGCGAGGGACCCAGTACTTC
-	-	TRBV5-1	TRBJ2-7	CASSLALGRAYEQYF	TGCGCCAGCAGCTTGGCCTTAGGCAGGGCCTACGAGCAGTACTTC
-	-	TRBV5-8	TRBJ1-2	CASSLGIGLTSYGYTF	TGTGCCAGCAGCTTGGGAATTGGACTAACCTCATATGGCTACACCTTC
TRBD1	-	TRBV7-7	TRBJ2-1	CASSPDRGNEQFF	TGTGCTAGCAGCCCAGACAGGGGGAATGAGCAGTTCTTC
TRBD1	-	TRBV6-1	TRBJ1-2	CASSEPDRALYGYTF	TGTGCCAGCAGTGAACCGGACAGGGCGCTCTATGGCTACACCTTC
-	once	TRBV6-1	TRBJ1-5	CASSVRQGLSENNQPQHF	TGTGCCAGCAGTGTTCGGCAGGGGTTGAGTGAGAACAATCAGCCCCAGCATTTT
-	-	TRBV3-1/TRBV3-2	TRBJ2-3	CASSPLGGAQYF	TGTGCCAGCAGCCCTTTAGGGGGTGCGCAGTATTTT
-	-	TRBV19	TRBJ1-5	CASSISQLNQPQHF	TGTGCCAGTAGTATATCACAGCTCAATCAGCCCCAGCATTTT
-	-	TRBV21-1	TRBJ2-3	CASSKGWCGGGEDTQYF	TGTGCCAGCAGCAAAGGGTGGTGTGGCGGGGGTGAAGATACGCAGTATTTT
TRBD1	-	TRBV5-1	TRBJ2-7	CASSLEIGTGFGNEQYF	TGCGCCAGCAGCTTGGAAATCGGGACAGGATTTGGAAACGAGCAGTACTTC
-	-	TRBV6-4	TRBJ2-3	CASSDHVTDTQYF	TGTGCCAGCAGTGACCATGTCACAGATACGCAGTATTTT
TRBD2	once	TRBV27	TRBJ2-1	CASSRLAGGSYNEQFF	TGTGCCAGCAGTCGACTAGCGGGAGGCTCCTACAATGAGCAGTTCTTC
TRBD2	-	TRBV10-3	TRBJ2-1	CAISGLAGYNEQFF	TGTGCCATCAGTGGACTAGCGGGATACAATGAGCAGTTCTTC
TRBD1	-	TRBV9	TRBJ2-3	CASSVVQGEADTQYF	TGTGCCAGCAGCGTAGTACAGGGGGAGGCAGATACGCAGTATTTT
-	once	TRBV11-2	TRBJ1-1	CASSLRENTEAFF	TGTGCCAGCAGCTTAAGAGAGAACACTGAAGCTTTCTTT
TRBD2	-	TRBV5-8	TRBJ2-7	CASSLRSSGGYEQYF	TGTGCCAGCAGCTTGAGGTCTAGCGGAGGCTACGAGCAGTACTTC
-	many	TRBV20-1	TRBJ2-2	CSASISGQGTGELFF	TGCAGTGCTAGTATCTCAGGGCAGGGCACCGGGGAGCTGTTTTTT
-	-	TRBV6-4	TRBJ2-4	CASSDSKGLGNSVGAKNIQYF	TGTGCCAGCAGTGACTCGAAAGGGCTGGGCAATAGCGTTGGAGCCAAAAACATTCAGTACTTC